The 12 T cell receptor beta chains listed next were all sequenced from one sample in a study of T cell responses to AZD1222 COVID-19 vaccine. Assay used: immunoSEQ multiplex PCR; TCRdb lists only in-frame clones, some missing. This sample has about 160,000 clones, with under 95% found just once. The sample was peripheral blood, taken on day 0 of AZD1222 vaccination. The receptors were gathered from an adult in good health.

The sample holds a few counts of this clone. V gene TRBV19 combines with J gene TRBJ2-3; tentative D call: TRBD1 (5 bases). Trimming took 7 bases from V and 4 from J, leaving 12 bases between them. Germline values: CDR1 LNHDA, CDR2 SQIVND (reference sequence). CDR3 length: 13 amino acids. CDR3 region: CASTGPHSDTQYF. DNA of the CDR3: TGTGCCAGTACAGGGCCACATTCAGATACGCAGTATTTT.

The CDR3 protein is CASSFQYQETQYF. The CDR3 coding sequence is TGTGCCAGCAGCTTTCAGTACCAAGAGACCCAGTACTTC. The chain links TRBV3-1 (or the pseudogene TRBV3-2) to TRBJ2-5, with unresolved D. The CDR3 loop spans 13 amino acids. The V and J ends lost 5 bases and 0 bases respectively, with 7 bases between them. From germline, CDR1 is LGHDT and CDR2 YNNKEL (reference sequence).

CDR3 sequence (DNA): TGTGCCAGCAGCCTCCCCAGCGGGAACAATGAGCAGTTCTTC. This encodes CASSLPSGNNEQFF. The chain has TRBV3-1 (or the pseudogene TRBV3-2) and TRBJ2-1; TRBD2 matches 7 bases. Unmatched junction bases numbered 5, after V lost 4 bases and J lost 5 bases. CDR1 LGHDT and CDR2 YNNKEL come from the germline V gene (reference sequence). This CDR3 contains 14 residues.

The chain uses TRBV29-1 and TRBJ2-3; no firm D call. The germline CDR1 and CDR2 sequences are SQVTM and ANQGSEA. The ends were cut back, 0 bases at V and 3 bases at J, with 7 bases in the middle. CDR3 size: 13 residues. In DNA, the CDR3 is TGCAGCGTTGAAGACACCTGGACAGATACGCAGTATTTT. This gives the protein CSVEDTWTDTQYF.

The chain combines TRBV7-9 with TRBJ2-1, with TRBD2 as a possible D gene (5 bases). V gave up 5 bases and J gave up 6 bases, with 14 bases separating them. The CDR3 length is 14 residues. Germline lookup yields CDR1 SEHNR and CDR2 FQNEAQ (reference sequence). As DNA, the CDR3 is TGTGCCAGCAGCCCCCCGACTATAGCCAATGAGCAGTTCTTC. As protein: CASSPPTIANEQFF.

V gene TRBV5-1 combines with J gene TRBJ2-1; D gene uncertain. Germline CDR1 and CDR2: SGHRS and YFSETQ. Trimming left V 4 bases short and J 6 bases short, with 17 bases between. The CDR3 totals 15 residues. In DNA form, the CDR3 reads TGCGCCAGCAGCAAGGACCCGGCGCAGGCCAATGAGCAGTTCTTC. It yields the protein CASSKDPAQANEQFF.

The V call is TRBV19, the J call TRBJ1-2; D perhaps matches TRBD1 (6 bases). The V gene lost 6 bases and the J gene lost 4 bases, with 18 bases spanning the gap. Germline V gene sequence: CDR1 LNHDA, CDR2 SQIVND (reference sequence). The CDR3 covers 15 residues. The CDR3 sequence is CASSTLKGGIYGYTF. CDR3 in DNA: TGTGCCAGTAGCACCTTGAAGGGGGGGATCTATGGCTACACCTTC.

V and J are TRBV6-5 and TRBJ2-7; D tentatively fits TRBD1 or TRBD2 (5 bases each). With 7 bases removed from V and 6 bases from J, the gap between germline ends came to 13 bases. The CDR3 has 12 residues. The germline CDR1 and CDR2 sequences are MNHEY and SVGAGI. In DNA form, the CDR3 reads TGTGCCAGCAAGTTGGTAGGGACCGAGCAGTACTTC. This codes for CASKLVGTEQYF.

V is TRBV21-1 and J is TRBJ2-7; TRBD1, the table's D call, lacks a check against the DNA. TRBV21-1 is a pseudogene segment. The CDR3 loop spans 14 amino acids. The CDR3 is CASSITVPYYGQYF. CDR3 nucleotide sequence: TGTGCCAGCAGCATTACAGTTCCCTATTACGGGCAGTACTTC.

The DNA of the CDR3 is TGTGCCAGCAGAGACCCCACCAAACTGTTTTTT. Its translation is CASRDPTKLFF. The genes are TRBV28 and TRBJ1-4; no clear D. Germline CDR1 and CDR2: MDHEN and SYDVKM. Trimming cost V 6 bases and J 11 bases, with 10 bases left between them. The CDR3 length is 11 residues. The whole variable domain, filled in from reference TRBV28 and TRBJ1-4, reads DVKVTQSSRYLVKRTGEKVFLECVQDMDHENMFWYRQDPGLGLRLIYFSYDVKMKEKGDIPEGYSVSREKKERFSLILESASTNQTSMYLCASRDPTKLFFGSGTQLSVL.

The rearrangement uses TRBV12-3 or TRBV12-4 and TRBJ1-2; D gene uncertain. CDR3 size: 12 residues. Trimming shortened V by 5 bases and J by 4 bases, and 8 bases separated the two germline ends. In DNA, the CDR3 is TGTGCCAGCAGTCCCATCCTCTATGGCTACACCTTC. It specifies CASSPILYGYTF.

This clone has only one observation. The chain links TRBV19 to TRBJ2-6, with D unresolved. Trimming cost V 4 bases and J 0 bases, with 4 bases left between them. The CDR3 contains 14 residues. Looked up from germline, CDR1 is LNHDA and CDR2 is SQIVND (reference sequence). The CDR3 here is CASSTSSGANVLTF. In nucleotides, the CDR3 is TGTGCCAGTAGTACGAGCTCTGGGGCCAACGTCCTGACTTTC.